This TCR beta chain came from a study of post-analysis software for immune sequencing data. Study background: Courses of disease covered relapsing-remitting, secondary progressive and progressive-relapsing multiple sclerosis. Points from the study as a whole: Comparison with controls showed significantly lower normalized Chao1 diversity in multiple sclerosis patients. Samples prepared in the same batch strongly co-clustered by F measure. With TRBV5-6, TRBV5-1 and TRBV20-1 included, about five TRBV segments were more frequent in patients than in controls.

Researchers reported that TCR beta cDNA libraries carried unique molecular identifiers. Each batch of roughly 1 to 11 million T cells produced roughly 450,000 cDNA molecules. TCRdb called the PCR reads again in MiXCR, with one record for every CDR3 protein. This table holds hundreds of thousands of distinct CDR3 sequences, 35% to 45% found once. The germline gives CDR1 SGDLS, CDR2 YYNGEE. The length of the CDR3 is 14 residues. V shed 0 bases and J shed 9 bases, with 15 bases lying between them. This clonotype turned up a few times. Its antigen is unidentified. Input material: blood. The V call is TRBV9, the J call TRBJ1-2; D unresolved. The TCR was taken from a girl aged 2-9 years with multiple sclerosis. CDR3: CASSVDFSSLSYTF. In nucleotides, the CDR3 is TGTGCCAGCAGCGTAGATTTCAGTAGCCTGAGCTACACCTTC.